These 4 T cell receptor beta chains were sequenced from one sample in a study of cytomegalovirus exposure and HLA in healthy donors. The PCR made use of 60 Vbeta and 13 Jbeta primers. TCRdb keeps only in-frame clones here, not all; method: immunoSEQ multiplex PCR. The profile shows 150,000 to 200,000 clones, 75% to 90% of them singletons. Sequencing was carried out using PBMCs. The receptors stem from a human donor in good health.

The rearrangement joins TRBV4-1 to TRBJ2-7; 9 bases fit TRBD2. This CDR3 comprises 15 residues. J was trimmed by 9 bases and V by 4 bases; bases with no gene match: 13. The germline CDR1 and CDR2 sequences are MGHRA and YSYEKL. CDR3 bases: TGCGCCAGCAGCCCCACGGTCGCTAGCGGGGAGTGGCAGTACTTC. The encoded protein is CASSPTVASGEWQYF.

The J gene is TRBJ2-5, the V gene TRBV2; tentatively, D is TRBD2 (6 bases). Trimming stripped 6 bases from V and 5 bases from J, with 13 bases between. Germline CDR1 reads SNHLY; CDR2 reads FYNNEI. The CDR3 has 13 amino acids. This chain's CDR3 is CASSPGLEETQYF. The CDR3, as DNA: TGTGCCAGCAGCCCGGGACTCGAGGAGACCCAGTACTTC. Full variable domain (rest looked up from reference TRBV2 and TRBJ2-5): EPEVTQTPSHQVTQMGQEVILRCVPISNHLYFYWYRQILGQKVEFLVSFYNNEISEKSEIFDDQFSVERPDGSNFTLKIRSTKLEDSAMYFCASSPGLEETQYFGPGTRLLVL.

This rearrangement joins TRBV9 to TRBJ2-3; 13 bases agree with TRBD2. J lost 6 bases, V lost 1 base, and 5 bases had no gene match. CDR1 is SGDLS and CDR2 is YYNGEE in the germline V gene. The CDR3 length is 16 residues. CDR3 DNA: TGTGCCAGCAGCGTAACTAGCGGGGGGGCCCGGGATACGCAGTATTTT. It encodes CASSVTSGGARDTQYF.

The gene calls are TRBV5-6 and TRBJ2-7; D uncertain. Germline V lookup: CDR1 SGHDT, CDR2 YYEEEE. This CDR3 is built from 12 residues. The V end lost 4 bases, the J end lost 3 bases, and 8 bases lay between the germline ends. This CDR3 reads CASSNDFYEQYF. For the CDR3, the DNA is TGTGCCAGCAGCAACGACTTCTACGAGCAGTACTTC.